These 20 T cell receptor beta chains were all obtained from the same sample, sequenced in a study of Tregs in tolerant kidney transplant recipients. The method was immunoSEQ multiplex PCR; TCRdb's version includes in-frame clones alone and lacks a portion of them. The sample totals approximately 50,000 clones; its top ten clones hold under 0.9%. The sample consisted of CD4+ T cells from blood, taken before the transplant. These receptors came from a human donor who received a combined kidney and bone marrow transplant.

A word on this clone: The CDR3 end lies 3 residues beyond the end of the read and is filled in from the germline J gene. The gene calls are TRBV10-3 and TRBJ1-1; no clear D gene. The ends were cut back, 3 bases at V and 2 bases at J, with 13 bases in the middle. The V gene's germline CDR1 is ENHRY and CDR2 SYGVKD. This CDR3 has 15 amino acids. The CDR3 DNA, read in part, is TGTGCCATCAGTGAATCGGCGGCTAGTAACACTGAA. Protein product: CAISESAASNTE. The complete CDR3 protein is CAISESAASNTEAFF.

Concerning this clone itself: The read finishes 3 residues shy of the CDR3 end, and the germline J gene is used to complete it. This chain links TRBV5-4 with TRBJ1-2, with 9 bases matching TRBD1. Looked up from germline, CDR1 is SGHNT and CDR2 is YYREEE (reference sequence). CDR3 size: 14 residues. V was pared by 3 bases and J by 4 bases, with 4 bases of the junction left unmatched. The sequenced CDR3 bases are TGTGCCAGCAGCTCGAGGGACAGGGTCTATGGC. Protein product: CASSSRDRVYG. The whole CDR3 protein is CASSSRDRVYGYTF.

Concerning this clone: The read is 3 residues too short to cover the CDR3 end, so that end is filled in from the germline J gene. V usage is TRBV29-1 and J usage is TRBJ1-3, with unresolved D. The CDR3 has 13 amino acids. The ends were cut back, 7 bases at V and 0 bases at J, with 10 bases in the middle. Germline V lookup: CDR1 SQVTM, CDR2 ANQGSEA. The CDR3 spells CSGRSPSGNTIYF. Partial CDR3 DNA: TGCAGCGGAAGAAGCCCCTCTGGAAACACC.

In the case of this clone: From the germline J gene comes the end of the CDR3, since the read stops 3 residues before it. The chain has TRBV5-1 and TRBJ1-1; the match to TRBD1 covers 8 bases. The germline gives CDR1 SGHRS, CDR2 YFSETQ. The CDR3 sequence is 14 residues long. V trimming: 4 bases; J trimming: 4 bases; junction bases outside the gene matches: 6. Incomplete CDR3 DNA: TGCGCCAGCAGCCTCCCAGACAGGGGCACTGAA. This encodes CASSLPDRGTE. The full-length CDR3 reads as CASSLPDRGTEAFF.

Notes on this clone: The sequenced fragment ends 3 residues before the CDR3 boundary, so the rest is inferred from the germline J gene. The V call is TRBV19, the J call TRBJ1-5; perhaps TRBD1 as D (5 bases). In germline, CDR1 is LNHDA, CDR2 SQIVND (reference sequence). Trimming left V 6 bases short and J 4 bases short, with 10 bases between. The CDR3 is 13 amino acids. CDR3 DNA, as far as it was read: TGTGCCAGTAGACCAGGGTTTAATCAGCCC. It codes for CASRPGFNQP. The entire CDR3 protein reads CASRPGFNQPQHF.

Note on this clone: The read falls 3 residues short of the CDR3 end, and the missing part is taken from the germline J gene. The chain combines TRBV11-2 with TRBJ1-6; TRBD1 matches 7 bases. Germline CDR1 SGHAT, CDR2 FQNNGV. The CDR3 is made up of 15 amino acids. With V trimmed by 4 bases and J by 1 base, 1 base remained unmatched. The CDR3: CASSSGQSYNSPLHF. CDR3 bases read: TGTGCCAGCAGCTCGGGACAGTCCTATAATTCACCC.

Notes on this clone: Coverage ceases 3 residues before the CDR3 finishes, and the germline J gene fills in the end. The chain couples TRBV18 to TRBJ2-5; a possible D gene is TRBD1 (6 bases). V lost 1 base and J 1 base, leaving 7 bases between the germline ends. This CDR3 has 14 amino acids. The germline V gene encodes CDR1 KGHSH and CDR2 LQKENI. The part of the CDR3 DNA that was read is TGTGCCAGCTCACCACGGGACACCCAAGAGACC. Translated: CASSPRDTQET. The whole CDR3 sequence is CASSPRDTQETQYF.

A word on this clone: The read halts 3 residues ahead of the CDR3 end, with the missing end drawn from the germline J gene. The chain joins TRBV20-1 to TRBJ2-1, with 7 bases lining up with TRBD1. V lost 2 bases, J lost 4 bases, and 8 bases stayed unmatched. There are 15 residues in the CDR3. Germline V gene lookup returns CDR1 DFQATT and CDR2 SNEGSKA (reference sequence). The sequenced CDR3 bases are TGCAGTGCTAGATATACGGGACAGCCTTACAATGAG. Protein product: CSARYTGQPYNE. The full CDR3 is CSARYTGQPYNEQFF.

Concerning this clone: The read falls 3 residues short of the CDR3 end, and the missing part is taken from the germline J gene. This chain joins TRBV5-1 and TRBJ2-1, with D perhaps given as TRBD1 or TRBD2 (5 bases each). Trimming removed 5 bases at V and 0 bases at J, with 12 bases between. CDR3 length: 15 amino acids. Germline CDR1 SGHRS, CDR2 YFSETQ. The CDR3 is CASSSAGSSYNEQFF. CDR3 DNA, as far as it was read: TGCGCCAGCAGTTCGGCAGGGAGCTCCTACAATGAG.

The CDR3 bases that were read are TGTGCCAGCAGTGGGAGTGGGGGCGGCAATCAGCCC. Its protein is CASSGSGGGNQP. The complete CDR3 reads CASSGSGGGNQPQHF. The rearrangement joins TRBV2 to TRBJ1-5; possibly TRBD1 for D (6 bases). Read coverage stops 3 residues before the CDR3 terminus; the germline J gene supplies the remainder. This CDR3 comprises 15 residues. CDR1 is SNHLY and CDR2 is FYNNEI in the germline V gene. Trimming shortened V by 4 bases and J by 2 bases, and 12 bases separated the two germline ends. Supplemented by reference TRBV2 and TRBJ1-5, the full variable domain reads EPEVTQTPSHQVTQMGQEVILRCVPISNHLYFYWYRQILGQKVEFLVSFYNNEISEKSEIFDDQFSVERPDGSNFTLKIRSTKLEDSAMYFCASSGSGGGNQPQHFGDGTRLSIL.

With regard to this clone: The read finishes 3 residues shy of the CDR3 end, and the germline J gene is used to complete it. This rearrangement joins TRBV19 to TRBJ2-7; D is uncertain. The CDR3 runs to 15 residues. Germline loops: CDR1 LNHDA, CDR2 SQIVND (reference sequence). Trimming cost V 0 bases and J 0 bases, with 9 bases left between them. CDR3 DNA (partial): TGTGCCAGTAGTATAGAACAGACGCCCTCCTACGAG. Translation gives CASSIEQTPSYE. The CDR3 in its entirety is CASSIEQTPSYEQYF. Full variable domain (outside the CDR3, taken from reference TRBV19 and TRBJ2-7): DGGITQSPKYLFRKEGQNVTLSCEQNLNHDAMYWYRQDPGQGLRLIYYSQIVNDFQKGDIAEGYSVSREKKESFPLTVTSAQKNPTAFYLCASSIEQTPSYEQYFGPGTRLTVT.

For this clone: The read terminates 3 residues before the CDR3 end, so the remaining end is supplied by the germline J gene. The J gene is TRBJ1-1, the V gene TRBV7-9, with 8 positions matching TRBD1. Germline CDR1 is SEHNR and CDR2 is FQNEAQ (reference sequence). The CDR3 loop spans 13 amino acids. V lost 11 bases to trimming and J lost 1 base; unmatched junction nucleotides: 6. CDR3 DNA, as far as it was read: TGTGCCGGCGCAGGGGGCGAGAACACTGAA. Translation gives CAGAGGENTE. The full CDR3 protein is CAGAGGENTEAFF.

In regard to this clone: One end of the junction does not line up with germline, which may come from a read error. The DNA ends 3 residues before the CDR3 does, and the rest of the CDR3 is filled in from the germline J gene. This chain connects TRBV6-2 or TRBV6-3 to TRBJ1-1; tentatively, D is TRBD1 (6 bases). Germline CDR1 is MNHEY and CDR2 is SVGEGT. The CDR3 has 14 amino acids. The CDR3 loop reads CASSSGTSNTDAFF. Partial CDR3 DNA: TGTGCCAGCAGTTCCGGGACATCGAACACTGAC.

The CDR3 bases that were read are TGTGCCAGCAGCCGGTGGGGGGTCTCTGGAAACACC. It translates to CASSRWGVSGNT. The complete CDR3 sequence is CASSRWGVSGNTIYF. The V call is TRBV7-9, the J call TRBJ1-3; tentative D call: TRBD1 (5 bases). Sequencing ends 3 residues short of the CDR3 end; the germline J gene provides the rest. Germline lookup yields CDR1 SEHNR and CDR2 FQNEAQ (reference sequence). V was trimmed by 5 bases and J by 0 bases, leaving 11 bases between them. The CDR3 sequence is 15 residues long.

As regards this clone: The read halts 3 residues ahead of the CDR3 end, with the missing end drawn from the germline J gene. The sample carries other DNA sequences with the same CDR3. The chain couples TRBV19 to TRBJ2-2; D is unresolved. Germline V gene data show CDR1 as LNHDA and CDR2 as SQIVND (reference sequence). This CDR3 has 15 residues. Trimming cost V 1 base and J 0 bases, with 6 bases left between them. The CDR3 protein is CASSIGQANTGELFF. CDR3 DNA, as far as it was read: TGTGCCAGTAGTATAGGGCAGGCGAACACCGGGGAG.

Details on this clone: The CDR3 is cut off 3 residues early in the read; its end comes from the germline J gene. The chain joins TRBV6-2 or TRBV6-3 to TRBJ2-3; the D is unclear. The CDR3 consists of 13 residues. V lost 7 bases and J 8 bases, leaving 16 bases between the germline ends. CDR1 MNHEY and CDR2 SVGEGT come from the germline V gene. CDR3 amino acids: CASTSASSFTQYF. CDR3 bases read: TGTGCCAGCACATCGGCTAGTAGTTTTACG.

About this clone itself: The CDR3 is cut off 3 residues early in the read; its end comes from the germline J gene. This rearrangement joins TRBV6-1 to TRBJ2-5; D might be TRBD1 (6 bases). CDR1 and CDR2 (germline): MNHNS, SASEGT. V gave up 4 bases and J gave up 3 bases, with 9 bases separating them. There are 13 residues in the CDR3. The sequenced part of the CDR3 DNA is TGTGCCAGCAGTGGGACAGCCAAAGAGACC. It translates to CASSGTAKET. The whole CDR3 region reads CASSGTAKETQYF.

Turning to this clone: The read stops 3 residues short of the end of the CDR3; the missing end is completed from the germline J gene. V usage is TRBV19 and J usage is TRBJ2-1; 10 bases map to TRBD2. With V trimmed by 4 bases and J by 3 bases, 3 bases remained unmatched. The germline gives CDR1 LNHDA, CDR2 SQIVND (reference sequence). The CDR3 has 15 residues. CDR3 sequence reads: CASSTGLADYNEQFF. The sequenced part of the CDR3 DNA is TGTGCCAGTAGTACAGGACTAGCGGACTACAATGAG.

In regard to this clone: The read terminates 3 residues ahead of where the CDR3 ends, so the germline J gene completes it. The chain uses TRBV19 and TRBJ1-2, with 7 bases that match TRBD1. The CDR3 runs to 15 residues. Germline-derived CDR1 and CDR2 are LNHDA and SQIVND (reference sequence). The CDR3 region is CASSQPGRQGGGYTF. Incomplete CDR3 DNA: TGTGCCAGTAGTCAGCCTGGGCGGCAGGGGGGCGGC.

CDR3 bases read: TGCGCCAGCAGCTTGGAGGGCAGAGTCTCAGATACG. It yields the protein CASSLEGRVSDT. Given in full, the CDR3 is CASSLEGRVSDTQYF. The J gene is TRBJ2-3, the V gene TRBV5-1, with D unresolved. Coverage ceases 3 residues before the CDR3 finishes, and the germline J gene fills in the end. This CDR3 has 15 amino acids. V was pared by 0 bases and J by 4 bases, with 12 bases between. CDR1 and CDR2 from the germline V gene are SGHRS and YFSETQ.